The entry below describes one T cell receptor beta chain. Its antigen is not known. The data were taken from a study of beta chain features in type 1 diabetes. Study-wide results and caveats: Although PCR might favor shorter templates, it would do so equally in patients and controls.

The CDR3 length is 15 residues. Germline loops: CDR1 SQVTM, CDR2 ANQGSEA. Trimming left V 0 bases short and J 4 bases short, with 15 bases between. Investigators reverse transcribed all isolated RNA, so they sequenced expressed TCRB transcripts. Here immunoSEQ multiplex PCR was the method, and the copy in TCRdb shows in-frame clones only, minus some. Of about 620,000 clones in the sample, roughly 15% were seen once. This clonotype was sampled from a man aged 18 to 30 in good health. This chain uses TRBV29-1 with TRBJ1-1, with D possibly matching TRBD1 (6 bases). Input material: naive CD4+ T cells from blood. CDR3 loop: CSVEEGGRGATEAFF. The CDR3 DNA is TGCAGCGTTGAAGAGGGGGGCAGGGGTGCCACTGAAGCTTTCTTT.